This TCR beta chain was profiled in a study of identical twins. Points from the study as a whole: Without tracking the same donors, conclusions rested on cross-sectional statistical analysis.

As for this clonotype: The antigen remains unidentified.

TCRdb recomputed calls from the 5' RACE reads with MiXCR, one row per CDR3 protein. Found here are around 480,000 distinct CDR3 sequences, around 15% of them singletons; the top ten hold approximately 1%. Trimming shortened V by 5 bases and J by 3 bases, and 11 bases separated the two germline ends. Germline values: CDR1 MDHEN, CDR2 SYDVKM. This CDR3 contains 13 residues. This same sample was also part of a study on yellow fever vaccine responses in identical twins.

This clonotype was obtained from a young woman in good health. Specimen: CD4+ T cells sorted from blood. J is TRBJ2-7 and V is TRBV28, with unresolved D. In nucleotides, the CDR3 is TGTGCCAGCAGTCCGGTGATGAGCTACGAGCAGTACTTC. Residues: CASSPVMSYEQYF.